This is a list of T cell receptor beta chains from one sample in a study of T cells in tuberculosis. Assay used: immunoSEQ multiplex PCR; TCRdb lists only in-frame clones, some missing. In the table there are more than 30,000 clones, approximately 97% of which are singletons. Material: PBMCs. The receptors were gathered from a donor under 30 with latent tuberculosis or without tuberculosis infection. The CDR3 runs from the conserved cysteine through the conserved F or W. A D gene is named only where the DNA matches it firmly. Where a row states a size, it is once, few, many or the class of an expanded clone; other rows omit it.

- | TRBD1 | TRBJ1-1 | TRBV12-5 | TGTGCTAGTGGTTTCGGTCCGACAGGGGTGGACACTGAAGCTTTCTTT | CASGFGPTGVDTEAFF
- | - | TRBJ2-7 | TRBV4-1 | TGCGCCAGCAGTACAAGACACGCACCCTACGAGCAGTACTTC | CASSTRHAPYEQYF
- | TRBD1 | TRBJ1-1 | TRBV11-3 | TGTGCCAGCAGCTCGAGTGGGACAGTGGACACTGAAGCTTTCTTT | CASSSSGTVDTEAFF
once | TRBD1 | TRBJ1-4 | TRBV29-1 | TGCAGCGTGACAGGGGAAAGGGGCATGGCAACTAATGAAAAACTGTTTTTT | CSVTGERGMATNEKLFF
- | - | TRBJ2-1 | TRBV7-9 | TGTGCCAGCAGCTTAGGGACTGTCTACAATGAGCAGTTCTTC | CASSLGTVYNEQFF
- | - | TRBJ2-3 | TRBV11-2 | TGTGCCAGCAGCTTAGGGGGGCACAGAAGCACAGATACGCAGTATTTT | CASSLGGHRSTDTQYF
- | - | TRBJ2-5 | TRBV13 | TGTGCCAGCAGCTCCTCTGACAGCTACCAAGAGACCCAGTACTTC | CASSSSDSYQETQYF
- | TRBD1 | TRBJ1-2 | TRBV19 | TGTGCCAGTAGTATGGACAGGAGATCTAACTATGGCTACACCTTC | CASSMDRRSNYGYTF
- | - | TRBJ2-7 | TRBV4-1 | TGCGCCAGCAGCCGGGGGGGCTTCGGGACCTACGAGCAGTACTTC | CASSRGGFGTYEQYF
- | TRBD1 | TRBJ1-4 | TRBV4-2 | TGTGCCAGCAGCCAAGATGGGAACAGGGGGACGATACGCCGAGAAAAACTGTTTTTT | CASSQDGNRGTIRREKLFF
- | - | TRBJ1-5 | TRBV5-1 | TGCGCCAGCAGCTTGGGAGGGGGACAGCCCCAGCATTTT | CASSLGGGQPQHF
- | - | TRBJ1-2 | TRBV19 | TGTGCCAGTAGTATAGATCTATCGTCTACCTATGGCTACACCTTC | CASSIDLSSTYGYTF
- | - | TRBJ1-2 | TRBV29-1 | TGCAGCGTTGGCTTAATGCTGGGGGGCTATGGCTACACCTTC | CSVGLMLGGYGYTF
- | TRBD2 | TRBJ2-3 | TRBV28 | TGTGCCAGCAGTTTTGCTTCTAGCGGGACAGATACGCAGTATTTT | CASSFASSGTDTQYF
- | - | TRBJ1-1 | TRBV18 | TGTGCCAGCTCACTCGACACGAACACTGAAGCTTTCTTT | CASSLDTNTEAFF
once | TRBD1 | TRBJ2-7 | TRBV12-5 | TGTGCTAGTGGTTTCTGGGGACAGGGTTACGAGCAGTACTTC | CASGFWGQGYEQYF
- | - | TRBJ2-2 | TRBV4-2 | TGTGCCAGCAGCCAATTAGCGGACAACACCGGGGAGCTGTTTTTT | CASSQLADNTGELFF
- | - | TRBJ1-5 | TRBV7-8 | TGTGCCAGCAGCTCATTGGACAGTCTCGATAGCAATCAGCCCCAGCATTTT | CASSSLDSLDSNQPQHF
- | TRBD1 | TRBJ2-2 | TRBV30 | TGTGCCTGCCGACAGGGGGCGAACACCGGGGAGCTGTTTTTT | CACRQGANTGELFF
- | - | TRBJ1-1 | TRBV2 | TGTGCCAGCAGTGACTTCAGGTCTGTTGTGGTCACTGAAGCTTTCTTT | CASSDFRSVVVTEAFF
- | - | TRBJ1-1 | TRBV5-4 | TGTGCCAGCAGCTTCTTCGACACTGAAGCTTTCTTT | CASSFFDTEAFF
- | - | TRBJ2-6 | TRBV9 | TGTGCCAGCAGCGTATTCTCCCAGGCCTCTGGGGCCAACGTCCTGACTTTC | CASSVFSQASGANVLTF
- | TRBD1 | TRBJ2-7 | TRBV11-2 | TGTGCCAGCAGCGCCCGGGACAGGGATCACGAGCAGTACTTC | CASSARDRDHEQYF
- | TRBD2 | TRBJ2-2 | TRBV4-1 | TGCGCCAGCAGCCAAGGACGCTGGACTAGCGGGAGGGCCGTGTCCGGGGAGCTGTTTTTT | CASSQGRWTSGRAVSGELFF
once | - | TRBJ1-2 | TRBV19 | TGTGCCAGCCACGGGGGGGCCTTTGTCTATGGCTACACCTTC | CASHGGAFVYGYTF
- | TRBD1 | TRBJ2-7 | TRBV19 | TGTGCCAGTAGTTCTCCCGGGACAGAGATTCCCTACGAGCAGTACTTC | CASSSPGTEIPYEQYF
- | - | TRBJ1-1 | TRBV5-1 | TGCGCCAGCAGCCCGGATCCGGGGATGAACACTGAAGCTTTCTTT | CASSPDPGMNTEAFF
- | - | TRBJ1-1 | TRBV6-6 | TGTGCCAGCACCGCAGGGAACACTGAAGCTTTCTTT | CASTAGNTEAFF
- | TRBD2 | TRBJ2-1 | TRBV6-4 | TGTGCCAGCAGCCGACTAGCGGGGGGGTCATGGAGCGAGCAGTTCTTC | CASSRLAGGSWSEQFF
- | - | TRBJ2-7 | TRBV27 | TGTGCCAGCAGTTTCACAGGCGTTTACCCTGACTCGGAGATCCACTTC | CASSFTGVYPDSEIHF
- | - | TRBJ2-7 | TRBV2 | TGTGCCAGCATGTCTGACGGGGTTGCCGAGCAGTACTTC | CASMSDGVAEQYF
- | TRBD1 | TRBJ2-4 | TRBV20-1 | TGCAGCGGACAGGGCGGAAACATTCAGTACTTC | CSGQGGNIQYF
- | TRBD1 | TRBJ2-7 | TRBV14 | TGTGCCAGCAGCCCGGGACAGGGGCGGTTCGGGCAGTACTTC | CASSPGQGRFGQYF
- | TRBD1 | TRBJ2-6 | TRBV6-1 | TGTGCCAGCAGTGGACAGGGCTCTGGGGCCAACGTCCTGACTTTC | CASSGQGSGANVLTF
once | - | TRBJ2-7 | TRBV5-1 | TGCGCCAGCAGCTTGGAGGACAGCTACGAGCAGTACTTC | CASSLEDSYEQYF
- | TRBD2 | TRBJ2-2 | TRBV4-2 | TGTGCCAGCAGCCAAACGGGGGGTATCACCGGGGAGCTGTTTTTT | CASSQTGGITGELFF
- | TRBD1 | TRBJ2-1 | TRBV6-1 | TGTGCCAGCACTTGGGACAGGGGAATTTACAATGAGCAGTTCTTC | CASTWDRGIYNEQFF
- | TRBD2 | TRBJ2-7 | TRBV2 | TGTGCCAGCTGTTCGCGACTAGCGGGAGAGGGGGAGCAGTACTTC | CASCSRLAGEGEQYF